The clone carrying this T cell receptor beta chain has at least ten counts. One entry per CDR3 protein, called by TCRdb with MiXCR from the 5' RACE reads. The sample has 15,000 to 20,000 distinct CDR3 sequences, roughly 5% seen once. These data come from a study of early T cells in non-severe SARS-CoV-2 infection. CDR3 length: 15 residues. CDR1 is KGHDR and CDR2 is SFDVKD in the germline V gene. Trimming removed 0 bases from V and 4 bases from J, with 11 bases in between. This TCR derives from an adult who was a healthcare worker with PCR-confirmed SARS-CoV-2 infection or an uninfected control (not recorded which). The chain joins TRBV24-1 to TRBJ2-5, with D possibly matching TRBD2 (6 bases). Sequencing was carried out using whole blood. The CDR3 bases are TGTGCCACCAGTGATTTGGGCGGGGTTGGAGAGACCCAGTACTTC. Translated: CATSDLGGVGETQYF.